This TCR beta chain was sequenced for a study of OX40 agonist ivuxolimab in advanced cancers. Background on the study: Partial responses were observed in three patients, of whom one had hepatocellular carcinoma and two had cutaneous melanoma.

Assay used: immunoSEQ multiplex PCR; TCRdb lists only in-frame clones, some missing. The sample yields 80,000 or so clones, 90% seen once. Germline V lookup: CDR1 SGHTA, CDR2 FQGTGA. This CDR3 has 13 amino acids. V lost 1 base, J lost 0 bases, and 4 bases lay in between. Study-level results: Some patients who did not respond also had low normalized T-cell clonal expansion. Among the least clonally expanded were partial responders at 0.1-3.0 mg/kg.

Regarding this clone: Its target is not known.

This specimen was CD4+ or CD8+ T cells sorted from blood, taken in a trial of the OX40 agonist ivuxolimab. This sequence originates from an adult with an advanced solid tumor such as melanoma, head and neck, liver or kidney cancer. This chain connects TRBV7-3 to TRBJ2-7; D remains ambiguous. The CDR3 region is CASSLSYSYEQYF. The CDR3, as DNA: TGTGCCAGCAGCTTAAGTTACTCCTACGAGCAGTACTTC.